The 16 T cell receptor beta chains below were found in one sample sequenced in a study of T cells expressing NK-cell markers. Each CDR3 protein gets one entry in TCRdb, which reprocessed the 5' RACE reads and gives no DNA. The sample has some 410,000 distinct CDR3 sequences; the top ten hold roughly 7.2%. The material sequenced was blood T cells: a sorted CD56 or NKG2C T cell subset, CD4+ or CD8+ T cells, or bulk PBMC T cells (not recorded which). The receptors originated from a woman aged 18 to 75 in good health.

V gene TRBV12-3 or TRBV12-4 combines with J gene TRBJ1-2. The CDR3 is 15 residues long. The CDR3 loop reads CASSSASGQSYGYTF.

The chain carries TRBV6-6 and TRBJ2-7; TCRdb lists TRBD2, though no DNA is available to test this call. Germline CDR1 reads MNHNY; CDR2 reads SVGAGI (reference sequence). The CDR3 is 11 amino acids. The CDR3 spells CASLGGDKQYF.

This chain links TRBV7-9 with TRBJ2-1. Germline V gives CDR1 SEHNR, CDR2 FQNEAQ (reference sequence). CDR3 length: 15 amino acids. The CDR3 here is CASSPMTSSYNEQFF.

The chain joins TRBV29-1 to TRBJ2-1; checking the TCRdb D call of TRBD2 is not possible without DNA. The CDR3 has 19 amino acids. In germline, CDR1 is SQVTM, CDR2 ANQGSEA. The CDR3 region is CSVEDSETSGPSSYNEQFF.

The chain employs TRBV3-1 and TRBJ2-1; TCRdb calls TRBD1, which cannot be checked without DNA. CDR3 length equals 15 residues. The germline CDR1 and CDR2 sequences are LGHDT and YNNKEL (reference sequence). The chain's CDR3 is CASSPSWGSYNEQFF.

The CDR3 sequence is CASSQTTSGAQYF. This sequence joins TRBV3-1 and TRBJ2-3; TCRdb selects TRBD2, and the lack of DNA leaves this call unchecked. The CDR3 runs 13 residues. CDR1 and CDR2 (germline): LGHDT, YNNKEL (reference sequence).

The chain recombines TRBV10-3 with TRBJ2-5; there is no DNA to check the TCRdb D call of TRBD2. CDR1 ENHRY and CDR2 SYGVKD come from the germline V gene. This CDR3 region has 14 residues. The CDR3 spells CAISEEGREETQYF.

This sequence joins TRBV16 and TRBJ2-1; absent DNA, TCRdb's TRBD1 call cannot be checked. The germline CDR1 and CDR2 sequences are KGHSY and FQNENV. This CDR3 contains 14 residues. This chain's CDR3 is CASSQLGGHNEQFF.

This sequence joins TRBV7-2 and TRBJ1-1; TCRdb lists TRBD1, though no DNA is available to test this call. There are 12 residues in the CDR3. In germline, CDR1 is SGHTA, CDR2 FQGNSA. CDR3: CASSRDRVVAFF.

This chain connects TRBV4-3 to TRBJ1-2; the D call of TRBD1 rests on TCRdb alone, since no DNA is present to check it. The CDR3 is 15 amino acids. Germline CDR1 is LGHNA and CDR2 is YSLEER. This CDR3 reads CASSHDRGGNYGYTF.

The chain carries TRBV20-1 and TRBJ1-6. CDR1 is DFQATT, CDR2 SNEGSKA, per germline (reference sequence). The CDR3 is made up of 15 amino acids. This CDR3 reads CSAISAGAPNSPLHF.

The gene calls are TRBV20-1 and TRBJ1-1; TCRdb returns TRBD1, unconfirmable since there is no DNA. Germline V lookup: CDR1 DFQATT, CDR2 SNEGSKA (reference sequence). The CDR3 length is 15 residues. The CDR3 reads CSARGPGTANTEAFF.

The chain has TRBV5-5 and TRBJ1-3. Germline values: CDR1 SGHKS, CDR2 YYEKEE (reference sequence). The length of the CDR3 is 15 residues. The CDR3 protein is CASSLDPASGNTIYF.

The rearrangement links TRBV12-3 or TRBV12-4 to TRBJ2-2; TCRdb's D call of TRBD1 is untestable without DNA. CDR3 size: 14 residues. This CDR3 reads CASTPGGRTGELFF.

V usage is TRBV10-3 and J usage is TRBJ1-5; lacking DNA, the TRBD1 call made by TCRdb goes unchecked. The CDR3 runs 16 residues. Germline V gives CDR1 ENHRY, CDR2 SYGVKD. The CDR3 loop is CAISESSPGANQPQHF.

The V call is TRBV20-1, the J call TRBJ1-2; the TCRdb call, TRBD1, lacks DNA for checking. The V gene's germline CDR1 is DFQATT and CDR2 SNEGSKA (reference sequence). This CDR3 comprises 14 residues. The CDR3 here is CSAQVGTGRKGYTF.